This T cell receptor beta chain appears in the sequencing data of a study of T cells in localized non-small cell lung cancer. Overall study findings and caveats: The study detected a median around 57 of the top 100 tumor clones in adjacent lung. In the blood, greater T cell density corresponded to longer overall survival. Tumor showed lower T cell clonality than uninvolved adjacent lung, where it was highest.

Sequencing used immunoSEQ multiplex PCR; TCRdb keeps in-frame clones, though not all of them. In the table there are tens of thousands of clones, around 89% of which are singletons. Comments on this clone: No antigen is known for it.

This receptor was obtained from a man aged 40 to 75 with stage II lung adenocarcinoma. The sample was PBMCs, taken before any cancer treatment.

CDR3 in amino acids: CASSAGPYNSPLHF. Here the CDR3 DNA reads TGTGCCAGCAGTGCGGGTCCATATAATTCACCCCTCCACTTT. The chain links TRBV6-1 to TRBJ1-6; D unresolved. CDR1 and CDR2 from the germline V gene are MNHNS and SASEGT. V was trimmed by 4 bases and J by 4 bases, leaving 8 bases between them. The CDR3 runs to 14 residues.